This T cell receptor (beta chain) was captured in a study of blood T cell repertoires in COVID-19 (TCRdb year 2020). For the wider study: Collaborator samples came from the United States, Italy and Spain and covered acute and convalescent phases of COVID-19. The sample metadata nearly always contained a de-identified subject ID, COVID-19 status, age in years and sex. Where available, HLA class I and class II types were obtained from metadata supplied by the sample provider rather than from assay-based typing. The material from the prospective study consisted of cDNA or gDNA derived from T cells, B-cell-depleted T cells, or PBMCs. The repertoires were made available in a free public database intended to serve as a resource for research on the immune response to SARS-CoV-2. Samples were obtained from the ongoing ImmuneRACE study (first 160 participants) and from about 1,300 subjects provided by 6 global collaborators. Deeply sampled blood TCRbeta repertoires from subjects exposed to, actively infected with, or recovered from COVID-19 were included in the dataset.

Overall results and qualifications from the work: Clinical and demographic metadata were provided uncurated, with the amount varying by source and participant.

TCRbeta CDR3 regions were amplified from genomic DNA by means of the immunoSEQ Assay, a bias-controlled multiplex PCR. The original methods were these. Nucleated cell counts per sample were estimated from amplification of reference gene primers within the assay. Sequence reads were collapsed and filtered to measure the absolute abundance of every unique TCRbeta CDR3 rearrangement. For each sample, productive Simpson clonality was calculated by taking the square root of Simpson's diversity index across productive rearrangements. TCRdb carries this immuneACCESS record with in-frame sequences only. Its versions omit some clonotypes, under half of them owing to an unresolved V gene in the studies checked, with the rest unexplained. V and J calls and clone size are copied from that table; D and trimming were computed from the DNA. The sample table lists under 200,000 clones, approximately 80% of them with a count of one. Together, the top ten hold 14% of the sample.

Comments on this clone: What antigen it recognizes has not been identified. Base qualities were left out, and no much larger clone turns up one base away.

One collaborating source in Seattle enrolled patients during active infection and followed them longitudinally through the course of disease. Each collaborating institution followed its own protocols to collect whole blood in K2EDTA tubes. For TCRbeta analysis, collaborator samples were shipped as frozen whole blood, as isolated PBMCs, or as DNA extracted from either sample type. The material sequenced was peripheral blood. The source of this sequence is a woman between 65 and 79 years old with COVID-19, enrolled during active disease.

The nucleotide sequence reads as follows: TGTGCCAGCAGCACATCTAGTGGGACCCAGTACTTC. Its protein product is CASSTSSGTQYF. Recombination linked TRBV9 to TRBJ2-5, with the D gene too uncertain to name. The CDR3 runs 12 residues from the cysteine to the phenylalanine. Only the CDR3 DNA is retained, 36 bases long and in frame from the first base. V sheds 4 bases and J sheds 7 bases, leaving 11 bases between their ends. Sequences SGDLS (CDR1) and YYNGEE (CDR2) are obtained from the germline V gene.